One and the same sample provided the 10 T cell receptor beta chains below, sequenced in a study of cytomegalovirus exposure and HLA in healthy donors. Method: immunoSEQ multiplex PCR; TCRdb's copy keeps in-frame clones and lacks some. The sample has roughly 60,000 clones, roughly 96% seen once. Sequenced sample: PBMCs. These receptors originate from a man aged 18 to 35 in good health and CMV-seronegative.

The CDR3: CASSSSNEKLFF. In DNA form, the CDR3 reads TGCGCCAGCAGCAGCTCTAATGAAAAACTGTTTTTT. The chain carries TRBV4-1 and TRBJ1-4; D remains ambiguous. Trimming removed 5 bases at V and 3 bases at J, with 4 bases between. This CDR3 comprises 12 residues. Germline V CDR1 and CDR2: MGHRA, YSYEKL.

This clone was seen a handful of times. V usage is TRBV27 and J usage is TRBJ2-7; D is uncertain. Between the trimmed V and J ends, which lost 4 bases and 7 bases, there was a span of 11 bases. Looked up from germline, CDR1 is MNHEY and CDR2 is SMNVEV (reference sequence). The CDR3 sequence is 12 residues long. The CDR3: CASSSRKQEQYF. DNA for the CDR3: TGTGCCAGCAGTTCACGCAAACAAGAGCAGTACTTC.

This sequence joins TRBV18 and TRBJ2-7; 11 nucleotides align to TRBD2. The germline V gene has CDR1 KGHSH and CDR2 LQKENI. J lost 3 bases, V lost 3 bases, and 7 bases had no gene match. The CDR3 consists of 16 residues. This CDR3 is CASSPGSGRAGYEQYF. CDR3 in DNA: TGTGCCAGCTCACCCGGTAGCGGGAGGGCTGGCTACGAGCAGTACTTC. Combining the CDR3 with reference TRBV18 and TRBJ2-7 gives the whole variable domain NAGVMQNPRHLVRRRGQEARLRCSPMKGHSHVYWYRQLPEEGLKFMVYLQKENIIDESGMPKERFSAEFPKEGPSILRIQQVVRGDSAAYFCASSPGSGRAGYEQYFGPGTRLTVT.

This clone was seen a handful of times. The genes are TRBV7-9 and TRBJ1-4; D is undetermined. Germline V gene sequence: CDR1 SEHNR, CDR2 FQNEAQ (reference sequence). This CDR3 has 12 residues. V lost 8 bases and J 5 bases, leaving 9 bases between the germline ends. CDR3: CASAYPNEKLFF. CDR3 coding DNA: TGTGCCAGCGCGTACCCCAATGAAAAACTGTTTTTT.

V gene TRBV15 combines with J gene TRBJ2-5; tentative D call: TRBD2 (5 bases). Trimming took off 2 bases at V and 2 bases at J, with 21 bases between the two ends. In germline, CDR1 is LNHNV, CDR2 YYDKDF (reference sequence). This CDR3 is 18 amino acids long. The CDR3 DNA sequence: TGTGCCACCAGCAGAAACTTCAGGCCCGGGGTGGGACAAGAGACCCAGTACTTC. Residues: CATSRNFRPGVGQETQYF.

V gene TRBV11-2 combines with J gene TRBJ1-4; D gene ambiguous. Trimming cost V 6 bases and J 5 bases, with 19 bases left between them. This CDR3 comprises 16 residues. Germline-derived CDR1 and CDR2 are SGHAT and FQNNGV. CDR3 sequence reads: CASSTLSRVGNEKLFF. In nucleotides, the CDR3 is TGTGCCAGCAGTACCCTTTCGAGGGTAGGAAATGAAAAACTGTTTTTT.

The V gene is TRBV5-1, the J gene TRBJ2-3; tentatively, D is TRBD1 (5 bases). Trimming cost V 0 bases and J 0 bases, with 11 bases left between them. The CDR3 contains 16 residues. Germline V gene sequence: CDR1 SGHRS, CDR2 YFSETQ. The CDR3 is CASSLGQLTSTDTQYF. CDR3 nucleotides: TGCGCCAGCAGCTTGGGACAGCTTACTAGCACAGATACGCAGTATTTT.

The rearrangement uses TRBV15 and TRBJ2-5, with 8 bases identical to TRBD2. V lost 3 bases to trimming and J lost 4 bases; unmatched junction nucleotides: 7. The CDR3 totals 15 residues. CDR1 and CDR2 (germline): LNHNV, YYDKDF (reference sequence). The CDR3: CATSSGGSGGETQYF. The CDR3 nucleotides read TGTGCCACCAGCAGCGGAGGCAGCGGGGGAGAGACCCAGTACTTC.

This CDR3 reads CASSGGFGEAFF. CDR3 bases: TGTGCCAGCAGCGGGGGGTTTGGGGAAGCTTTCTTT. The chain combines TRBV6-1 with TRBJ1-1; D possibly corresponds to TRBD1 (5 bases). With 6 bases removed from V and 8 bases from J, the gap between germline ends came to 13 bases. Germline V gene lookup returns CDR1 MNHNS and CDR2 SASEGT. The CDR3 runs to 12 residues.

This rearrangement joins TRBV10-2 to TRBJ2-5; a possible D gene is TRBD1 (6 bases). In germline, CDR1 is WSHSY, CDR2 SAAADI. The CDR3 is 13 amino acids. Trimming removed 7 bases at V and 3 bases at J, with 12 bases between. CDR3 coding DNA: TGCGCCAGCACTTACAACAGGGAAGAGACCCAGTACTTC. This encodes CASTYNREETQYF.